The text below deals with one T cell receptor beta chain. The ends lost 3 bases at V and 2 bases at J; junction bases unmatched: 6. The CDR3 runs 15 residues. Germline lookup yields CDR1 SGHAT and CDR2 FQNNGV. Assay used: immunoSEQ multiplex PCR; TCRdb lists only in-frame clones, some missing. The sample lists 250,000 to 350,000 clones, around 85% seen once, with over 1.1% in the top ten. The data derive from a study of blood T cell repertoires in COVID-19. The chain carries TRBV11-2 and TRBJ2-7; 8 bases are a match to TRBD2. The sequenced material came from peripheral blood. The clonotype comes from a human donor with COVID-19, enrolled during active disease. The donor label of this sample is uncertain. CDR3 residues: CASSLRGAETYEQYF. CDR3 sequence (DNA): TGTGCCAGCAGCTTGCGGGGGGCTGAGACCTACGAGCAGTACTTC. The full variable domain, with the rest looked up from reference TRBV11-2 and TRBJ2-7, is EAGVAQSPRYKIIEKRQSVAFWCNPISGHATLYWYQQILGQGPKLLIQFQNNGVVDDSQLPKDRFSAERLKGVDSTLKIQPAKLEDSAVYLCASSLRGAETYEQYFGPGTRLTVT.